These 29 T cell receptor beta chains came from one sample sequenced in a study of neoadjuvant anti-PD-1 for oral cavity cancer. Assay: immunoSEQ multiplex PCR; the TCRdb copy retains only in-frame clones and omits some. The sample shows fewer than 70,000 clones, roughly 84% of them seen only once. This sample comprised PBMCs, obtained before nivolumab (anti-PD-1) treatment. The source of these receptors is a person between 40 and 85 years old with oral cavity squamous cell carcinoma.

The chain employs TRBV28 and TRBJ1-2; a weak D match, TRBD1 (6 bases). The CDR3 covers 12 residues. V shed 8 bases and J shed 5 bases, with 12 bases lying between them. Germline CDR1 and CDR2: MDHEN and SYDVKM. The CDR3 region is CASGGARYGYTF. In DNA form, the CDR3 reads TGTGCCAGCGGGGGGGCTCGGTATGGCTACACCTTC.

In its sample, this clone was seen once. The chain employs TRBV6-6 and TRBJ1-2, with 10 bases lining up with TRBD1. Losses at the gene ends were 6 bases for V and 7 bases for J; bases not matched to a gene: 11. Germline CDR1 MNHNY, CDR2 SVGAGI (reference sequence). CDR3 length: 15 residues. CDR3 sequence: CASRRPKGQGSGYTF. CDR3 coding DNA: TGTGCCAGCAGACGTCCCAAGGGACAGGGGTCTGGCTACACCTTC.

The J gene is TRBJ1-3, the V gene TRBV28, with D possibly matching TRBD1 (5 bases). This CDR3 is built from 15 residues. V was shortened by 6 bases and J by 0 bases, with 12 bases between the two germline ends. Germline assignment: CDR1 MDHEN and CDR2 SYDVKM. The CDR3 DNA is TGTGCCAGCAGCCTCGGGGGAGCCTCTGGAAACACCATATATTTT. Translation: CASSLGGASGNTIYF.

This chain connects TRBV19 to TRBJ2-1, with 12 bases aligning to TRBD1. The J segment lost 9 bases and the V segment lost 4 bases, leaving 10 bases of the junction unmatched. Germline-derived CDR1 and CDR2 are LNHDA and SQIVND (reference sequence). The CDR3 is made up of 16 amino acids. The CDR3 DNA is TGTGCCAGTAGTACCATCAAGGGACAGGGGGCAGGTGAGCAGTTCTTC. It specifies CASSTIKGQGAGEQFF.

This clone was seen once. The chain uses TRBV5-1 and TRBJ1-2; the D is unclear. The CDR3 loop spans 14 amino acids. V lost 0 bases to trimming and J lost 1 base, with 7 bases between them. From germline, CDR1 is SGHRS and CDR2 YFSETQ. CDR3 region: CASSLEGINYGYTF. The CDR3 DNA reads as TGCGCCAGCAGCTTGGAAGGGATTAACTATGGCTACACCTTC. Variable domain in full (rest from reference TRBV5-1 and TRBJ1-2): KAGVTQTPRYLIKTRGQQVTLSCSPISGHRSVSWYQQTPGQGLQFLFEYFSETQRNKGNFPGRFSGRQFSNSRSEMNVSTLELGDSALYLCASSLEGINYGYTFGSGTRLTVV.

The genes are TRBV2 and TRBJ2-7; 9 bases map to TRBD2. CDR3 length: 14 amino acids. Germline values: CDR1 SNHLY, CDR2 FYNNEI. This CDR3 reads CAGQSGGLSYEQYF. The CDR3 nucleotides are TGTGCAGGACAAAGCGGGGGGCTCTCCTACGAGCAGTACTTC. The full variable domain, rest sourced from reference TRBV2 and TRBJ2-7, is EPEVTQTPSHQVTQMGQEVILRCVPISNHLYFYWYRQILGQKVEFLVSFYNNEISEKSEIFDDQFSVERPDGSNFTLKIRSTKLEDSAMYFCAGQSGGLSYEQYFGPGTRLTVT.

The rearrangement joins TRBV7-2 to TRBJ2-3, with 14 bases matching TRBD2. With V trimmed by 5 bases and J by 1 base, 5 bases remained unmatched. This CDR3 has 17 residues. CDR1 and CDR2 (germline): SGHTA, FQGNSA. CDR3 nucleotides: TGTGCCAGCAGCCTCTGGACTAGCGGGGGGCGCACAGATACGCAGTATTTT. Translation: CASSLWTSGGRTDTQYF. The whole variable domain, remainder taken from reference TRBV7-2 and TRBJ2-3, is GAGVSQSPSNKVTEKGKDVELRCDPISGHTALYWYRQSLGQGLEFLIYFQGNSAPDKSGLPSDRFSAERTGGSVSTLTIQRTQQEDSAVYLCASSLWTSGGRTDTQYFGPGTRLTVL.

The chain is built from TRBV6-8 and TRBJ1-2; D is unclear. There are 13 residues in the CDR3. CDR1 and CDR2 from the germline V gene are MNHGY and SAAAGT. Trimming took off 4 bases at V and 4 bases at J, with 10 bases between the two ends. CDR3 in DNA: TGTGCCAGCAGTTCGAATCGCGGCTATGGCTACACCTTC. This translates into CASSSNRGYGYTF.

The chain recombines TRBV6-6 with TRBJ1-5, with D unclear. Germline CDR1 is MNHNY and CDR2 is SVGAGI (reference sequence). There are 13 residues in the CDR3. The V end was cut by 10 bases, the J end by 1 base, with 11 bases between. In nucleotides, the CDR3 is TGTGCCACATCAAAGTCGAGCAATCAGCCCCAGCATTTT. It translates to CATSKSSNQPQHF.

J is TRBJ1-2 and V is TRBV2; TRBD1 matches 7 bases. The V and J ends lost 9 bases and 2 bases, in that order; junction bases with no gene match: 6. Germline loops: CDR1 SNHLY, CDR2 FYNNEI. The CDR3 runs 13 residues. The DNA for the CDR3 is TGTGCCAGTGCCCGACAGGGAAACTATGGCTACACCTTC. As protein: CASARQGNYGYTF.

This clone was counted a single time. This rearrangement joins TRBV30 to TRBJ2-3; 8 nucleotides line up with TRBD2. J gave up 1 base and V 0 bases, and 3 bases lay outside the gene matches. This CDR3 comprises 15 residues. Germline CDR1 is GTSNPN and CDR2 is SVGIG (reference sequence). CDR3 sequence reads: CAWSVVTSGTDTQYF. CDR3 coding DNA: TGTGCCTGGAGTGTCGTGACTAGCGGCACAGATACGCAGTATTTT.

The genes are TRBV5-4 and TRBJ1-2, with TRBD1 as a possible D gene (5 bases). Germline V CDR1 and CDR2: SGHNT, YYREEE (reference sequence). Trimming took 0 bases from V and 1 from J, leaving 10 bases between them. CDR3 length equals 15 residues. Here the CDR3 DNA reads TGTGCCAGCAGCTTGGAGCCAGGGTTTAACTATGGCTACACCTTC. It yields the protein CASSLEPGFNYGYTF.

This clone has just one count. The J gene is TRBJ2-1, the V gene TRBV19; D unclear. This CDR3 has 14 residues. The V end was cut by 7 bases, the J end by 4 bases, with 14 bases between. CDR1 LNHDA and CDR2 SQIVND come from the germline V gene (reference sequence). This CDR3 reads CASTPAAEYNEQFF. In nucleotides, the CDR3 is TGTGCCAGTACCCCCGCGGCTGAATACAATGAGCAGTTCTTC.

The rearrangement uses TRBV19 and TRBJ1-1; TRBD1 might be the D (5 bases). The CDR3 has 16 residues. Germline V CDR1 and CDR2: LNHDA, SQIVND (reference sequence). Trimming took 3 bases from V and 0 from J, leaving 14 bases between them. The CDR3, as DNA: TGTGCCAGTAGTATCCCCGGAGGAGGGGTGAACACTGAAGCTTTCTTT. It is translated as CASSIPGGGVNTEAFF.

The gene calls are TRBV19 and TRBJ2-5; D possibly matches TRBD1 or TRBD2 (5 bases each). The CDR3 consists of 17 residues. The germline V gene encodes CDR1 LNHDA and CDR2 SQIVND (reference sequence). V gave up 5 bases and J gave up 7 bases, with 26 bases separating them. As DNA, the CDR3 is TGTGCCAGTAGTCCGGGAAACTTAGCCCTAATTCAGGGGACCCAGTACTTC. The encoded protein is CASSPGNLALIQGTQYF.

The rearrangement links TRBV5-1 to TRBJ1-6, with 10 bases lining up with TRBD1. The CDR3 is made up of 15 amino acids. V lost 6 bases, J lost 7 bases, and 7 bases stayed unmatched. Germline V CDR1 and CDR2: SGHRS, YFSETQ. CDR3 nucleotides: TGCGCCAGCACCCCGGGGACAGGGGACAATTCACCCCTCCACTTT. Translated: CASTPGTGDNSPLHF.

The chain is built from TRBV11-2 and TRBJ2-3; 16 nucleotides align to TRBD2. Germline V gene sequence: CDR1 SGHAT, CDR2 FQNNGV. Losses at the gene ends were 3 bases for V and 6 bases for J; bases not matched to a gene: 3. The CDR3 consists of 16 residues. This CDR3 reads CASSLGTSGRGDTQYF. CDR3 nucleotide sequence: TGTGCCAGCAGCTTGGGGACTAGCGGGAGGGGCGATACGCAGTATTTT.

V is TRBV19 and J is TRBJ2-1; a weak D match, TRBD2 (5 bases). V was shortened by 4 bases and J by 8 bases, with 18 bases between the two germline ends. The germline V gene has CDR1 LNHDA and CDR2 SQIVND (reference sequence). This CDR3 spans 15 amino acids. The CDR3 protein is CASSTQRLAIYEQFF. For the CDR3, the DNA is TGTGCCAGTAGTACACAGCGGCTCGCCATTTATGAGCAGTTCTTC.

J is TRBJ1-2 and V is TRBV13; 12 bases align to TRBD1. With V trimmed by 3 bases and J by 2 bases, 7 bases remained unmatched. This CDR3 contains 17 residues. Looked up from germline, CDR1 is PRHDT and CDR2 is FYEKMQ (reference sequence). The CDR3 DNA is TGTGCCAGCAGCTTGGGGGGACAGGGGGCAGCGAACTATGGCTACACCTTC. Protein product: CASSLGGQGAANYGYTF.

DNA for the CDR3: TGTGCCAGCAGCTTGGGTGGGCCCGGGGCCAACGTCCTGACTTTC. Protein: CASSLGGPGANVLTF. The chain employs TRBV5-6 and TRBJ2-6; D remains ambiguous. The V end was cut by 0 bases, the J end by 4 bases, with 8 bases between. CDR1 is SGHDT, CDR2 YYEEEE, per germline. This CDR3 comprises 15 residues.

The rearrangement uses TRBV7-6 and TRBJ1-6, with D perhaps TRBD1 (6 bases). V was clipped by 2 bases and J by 10 bases, with 24 bases between them. The CDR3 spans 18 residues. CDR1 and CDR2 from the germline V gene are SGHVS and FNYEAQ. CDR3 protein: CASSLRVTGTGARSPLHF. CDR3 nucleotides: TGTGCCAGCAGCTTAAGGGTCACCGGGACGGGGGCTCGATCACCCCTCCACTTT.

This chain joins TRBV5-1 and TRBJ1-3; D not resolved. This CDR3 has 13 amino acids. The germline V gene encodes CDR1 SGHRS and CDR2 YFSETQ. V was pared by 1 base and J by 9 bases, with 11 bases between. DNA for the CDR3: TGCGCCAGCAGCTTGTCCGGCAGGTCCACCATATATTTT. This encodes CASSLSGRSTIYF. Together with reference TRBV5-1 and TRBJ1-3, the CDR3 gives the full variable domain: KAGVTQTPRYLIKTRGQQVTLSCSPISGHRSVSWYQQTPGQGLQFLFEYFSETQRNKGNFPGRFSGRQFSNSRSEMNVSTLELGDSALYLCASSLSGRSTIYFGEGSWLTVV.

The CDR3 coding sequence is TGTGCCAGCAGTGAAGTGGAGGTAGGGGAGCAGTACTTC. Translating it yields CASSEVEVGEQYF. The chain carries TRBV6-1 and TRBJ2-7; D is possibly TRBD2 (5 bases). The germline V gene encodes CDR1 MNHNS and CDR2 SASEGT. V was clipped by 1 base and J by 7 bases, with 11 bases between them. The CDR3 covers 13 residues.

This sequence joins TRBV5-1 and TRBJ1-1; no reliable D call. V was shortened by 0 bases and J by 0 bases, with 9 bases between the two germline ends. The CDR3 loop spans 15 amino acids. Germline V lookup: CDR1 SGHRS, CDR2 YFSETQ. CDR3 bases: TGCGCCAGCAGCTTGGAAATAGGGTTGAACACTGAAGCTTTCTTT. It encodes CASSLEIGLNTEAFF.

By share of the sample, this clone is medium-sized. In DNA, the CDR3 is TGTGCCAGCAGCCCGTGGGCGGGAGATGTCAACGAGCAGTACTTC. Protein: CASSPWAGDVNEQYF. The V call is TRBV7-9, the J call TRBJ2-7; 7 nucleotides line up with TRBD2. Losses at the gene ends were 5 bases for V and 5 bases for J; bases not matched to a gene: 12. The CDR3 has 15 residues. The germline gives CDR1 SEHNR, CDR2 FQNEAQ (reference sequence).

The chain uses TRBV6-1 and TRBJ1-1; 8 bases map to TRBD1. Germline-derived CDR1 and CDR2 are MNHNS and SASEGT. This CDR3 has 15 amino acids. Unmatched junction bases numbered 7, after V lost 6 bases and J lost 1 base. Written as DNA, the CDR3 is TGTGCCAGCAGGCCCTACAGGGGGTCGAACACTGAAGCTTTCTTT. This codes for CASRPYRGSNTEAFF.

The rearrangement joins TRBV4-1 to TRBJ1-1; perhaps TRBD1 as D (5 bases). The length of the CDR3 is 16 residues. Germline loops: CDR1 MGHRA, CDR2 YSYEKL. With 3 bases removed from V and 6 bases from J, the gap between germline ends came to 20 bases. In nucleotides, the CDR3 is TGCGCCAGCAGCCACCCTGGGCTGGACAACGAAGCTGAAGCTTTCTTT. It is translated as CASSHPGLDNEAEAFF.

This chain connects TRBV9 to TRBJ1-2; D remains ambiguous. Between the trimmed V and J ends, which lost 2 bases and 8 bases, there was a span of 22 bases. Germline CDR1 reads SGDLS; CDR2 reads YYNGEE. This CDR3 has 16 amino acids. CDR3 coding DNA: TGTGCCAGCAGCGTGGGAGGCCCTCAGATAAGAAGCGGCTACACCTTC. Amino acid sequence: CASSVGGPQIRSGYTF. The variable domain in full, with the rest retrieved from reference TRBV9 and TRBJ1-2, is DSGVTQTPKHLITATGQRVTLRCSPRSGDLSVYWYQQSLDQGLQFLIQYYNGEERAKGNILERFSAQQFPDLHSELNLSSLELGDSALYFCASSVGGPQIRSGYTFGSGTRLTVV.

This clone was seen only once. The chain carries TRBV19 and TRBJ1-4; 9 bases match TRBD1. J lost 10 bases, V lost 4 bases, and 10 bases had no gene match. The germline V gene encodes CDR1 LNHDA and CDR2 SQIVND (reference sequence). The CDR3 runs 15 residues. The CDR3 reads CASSRTGDRERKLFF. Written as DNA, the CDR3 is TGTGCCAGTAGTAGAACCGGGGACAGGGAGCGAAAACTGTTTTTT.